This T cell receptor beta chain comes out of a study of control samples from healthy donors and cancer patients (dated by TCRdb to 2020 to 2021). A remark on this clone: Which antigen it targets is not known. No per-base quality is available; no much larger clone lies one base away.

Library generation was performed with the immunoSEQ multiplex PCR assay. The table was pulled from immuneACCESS by TCRdb, which kept in-frame rearrangements only. Such tables lose some clones; where checked, under half of the loss comes from unresolved V genes, and the rest has no known cause. The sample yields under 100,000 clones; roughly 89% were counted once. Roughly 9.7% of the sample is held by the ten biggest clonotypes. Measured from the cysteine to the phenylalanine, the CDR3 is 16 residues long. Just the 48-base CDR3 DNA is kept, in frame starting at base 1. CDR1 is given as MNHNY and CDR2 as SVGAGI, both from the germline V gene (reference sequence). Trimming takes 0 bases off V and 8 bases off J; junction bases not matched to a gene: 9.

The sequence was collected from a woman between 45 and 65 years old with colorectal cancer. Recombination joined TRBV6-6 with TRBJ1-4, with 7 bases matching TRBD1. The sample comprised PBMCs. CDR3 protein: CASSYSGGTGDEKLFF. The bases are TGTGCCAGCAGTTACTCAGGAGGTACAGGGGACGAAAAACTGTTTTTT.